This TCR beta chain is from a study of blood T cell repertoires in COVID-19. In the study overall: From the United States, Italy and Spain came samples of acute and convalescent COVID-19. Sample material is recorded as cDNA or gDNA derived from T cells, B-cell-depleted T cells, or PBMCs.

The authors' processing: Amplification with reference gene primers provided the estimates of nucleated cell counts. The assay was immunoSEQ multiplex PCR, and TCRdb's table has in-frame clones only and misses some. The D gene and trimming were derived from the DNA, and the V and J assignments and clone size from that table. The table shows over 130,000 clones, with roughly four fifths occurring only once. CDR1 GTSNPN and CDR2 SVGIG come from the germline V gene (reference sequence). With 2 bases removed from V and 1 base from J, the gap between germline ends came to 9 bases. The CDR3 extends over 13 amino acids.

The TCR was taken from an elderly woman with acute or convalescent COVID-19. The chain combines TRBV30 with TRBJ2-7; D is unclear. Sequenced input: peripheral blood. CDR3 in amino acids: CAWSPRQSYEQYF. The CDR3 DNA reads as TGTGCCTGGAGTCCGAGGCAATCCTACGAGCAGTACTTC.